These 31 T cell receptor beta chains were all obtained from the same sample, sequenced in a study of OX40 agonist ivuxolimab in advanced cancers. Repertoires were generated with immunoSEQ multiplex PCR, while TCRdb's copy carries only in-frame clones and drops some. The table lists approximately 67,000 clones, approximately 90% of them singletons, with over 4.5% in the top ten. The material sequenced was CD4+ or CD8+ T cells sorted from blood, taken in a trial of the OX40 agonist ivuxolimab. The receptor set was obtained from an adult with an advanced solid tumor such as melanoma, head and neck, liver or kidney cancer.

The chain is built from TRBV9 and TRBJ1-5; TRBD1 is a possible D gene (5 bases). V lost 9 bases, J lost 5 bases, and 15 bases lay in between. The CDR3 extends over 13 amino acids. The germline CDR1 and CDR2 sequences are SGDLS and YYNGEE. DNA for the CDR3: TGTGCCACCCCGGAACAGGTACATCAGCCCCAGCATTTT. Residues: CATPEQVHQPQHF.

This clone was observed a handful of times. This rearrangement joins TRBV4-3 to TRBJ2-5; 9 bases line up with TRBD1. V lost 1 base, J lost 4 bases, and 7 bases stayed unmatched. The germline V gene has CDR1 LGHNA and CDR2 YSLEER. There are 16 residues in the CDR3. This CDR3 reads CASSQAAGTGSETQYF. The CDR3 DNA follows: TGCGCCAGCAGCCAAGCCGCTGGGACAGGGTCAGAGACCCAGTACTTC.

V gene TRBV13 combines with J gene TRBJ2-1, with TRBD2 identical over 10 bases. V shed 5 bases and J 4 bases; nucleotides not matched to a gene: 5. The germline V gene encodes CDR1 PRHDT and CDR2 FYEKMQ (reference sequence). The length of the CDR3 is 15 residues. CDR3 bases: TGTGCCAGCAGCCTAACTAGCGGGGATTACAATGAGCAGTTCTTC. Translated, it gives CASSLTSGDYNEQFF.

The CDR3 reads CASSYSAGNTEAFF. The CDR3, as DNA: TGTGCCAGCAGTTACTCGGCGGGGAACACTGAAGCTTTCTTT. The rearrangement links TRBV6-5 to TRBJ1-1; D is unclear. The CDR3 has 14 amino acids. Germline V gives CDR1 MNHEY, CDR2 SVGAGI. The ends were cut back, 0 bases at V and 1 base at J, with 6 bases in the middle.

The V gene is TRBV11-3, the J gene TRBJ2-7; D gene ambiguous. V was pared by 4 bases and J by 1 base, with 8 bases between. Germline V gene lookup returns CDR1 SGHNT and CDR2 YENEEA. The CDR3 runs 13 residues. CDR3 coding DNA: TGTGCCAGCAGCTCTGGGGTTTCCTACGAGCAGTACTTC. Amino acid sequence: CASSSGVSYEQYF.

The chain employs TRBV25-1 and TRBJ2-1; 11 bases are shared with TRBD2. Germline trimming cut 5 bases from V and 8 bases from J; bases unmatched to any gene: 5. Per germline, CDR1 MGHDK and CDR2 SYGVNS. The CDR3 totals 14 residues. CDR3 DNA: TGTGCCAGCAGTTCGGGACTAGCGGTTCATGAGCAGTTCTTC. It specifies CASSSGLAVHEQFF.

CDR3 in DNA: TGTGCCAGCAGCCAAGATCCTGTGGGCACAGATACGCAGTATTTT. Amino acid sequence: CASSQDPVGTDTQYF. The chain carries TRBV4-2 and TRBJ2-3, with D unresolved. V lost 0 bases and J lost 1, with 8 bases in between. This CDR3 has 15 residues. The germline gives CDR1 LGHNA, CDR2 YNFKEQ.

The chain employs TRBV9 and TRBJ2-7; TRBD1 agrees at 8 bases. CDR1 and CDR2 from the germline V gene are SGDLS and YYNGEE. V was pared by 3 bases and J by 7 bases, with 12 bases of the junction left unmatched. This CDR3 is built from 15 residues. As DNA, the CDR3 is TGTGCCAGCAGCGGATGGGGGCAGGGGGCGCGTGAGCAGTACTTC. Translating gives CASSGWGQGAREQYF.

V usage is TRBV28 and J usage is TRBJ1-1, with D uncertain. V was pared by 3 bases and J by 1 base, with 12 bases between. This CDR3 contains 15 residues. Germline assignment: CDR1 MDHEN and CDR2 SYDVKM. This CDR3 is CASSFSRAANTEAFF. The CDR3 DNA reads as TGTGCCAGCAGTTTTTCGCGGGCCGCGAACACTGAAGCTTTCTTT. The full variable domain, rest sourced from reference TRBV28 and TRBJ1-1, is DVKVTQSSRYLVKRTGEKVFLECVQDMDHENMFWYRQDPGLGLRLIYFSYDVKMKEKGDIPEGYSVSREKKERFSLILESASTNQTSMYLCASSFSRAANTEAFFGQGTRLTVV.

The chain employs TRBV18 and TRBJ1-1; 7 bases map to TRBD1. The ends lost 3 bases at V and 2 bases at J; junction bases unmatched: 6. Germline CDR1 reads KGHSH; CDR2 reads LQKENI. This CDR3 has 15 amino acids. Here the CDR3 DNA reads TGTGCCAGCTCACCTCCGACAGGGCTAAACACTGAAGCTTTCTTT. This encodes CASSPPTGLNTEAFF.

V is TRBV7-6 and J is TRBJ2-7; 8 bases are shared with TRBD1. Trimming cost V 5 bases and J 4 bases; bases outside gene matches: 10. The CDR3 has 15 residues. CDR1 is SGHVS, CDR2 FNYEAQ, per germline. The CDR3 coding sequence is TGTGCCAGCAGCCCTATGGGACAGGAGTTTTACGAGCAGTACTTC. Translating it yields CASSPMGQEFYEQYF.

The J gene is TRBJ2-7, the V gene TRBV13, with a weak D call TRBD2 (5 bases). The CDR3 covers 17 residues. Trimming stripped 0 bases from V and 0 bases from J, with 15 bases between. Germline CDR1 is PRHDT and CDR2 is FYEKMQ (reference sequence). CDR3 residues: CASSLGVRRGNSYEQYF. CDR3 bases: TGTGCCAGCAGCTTAGGCGTCCGGAGAGGGAACTCCTACGAGCAGTACTTC.

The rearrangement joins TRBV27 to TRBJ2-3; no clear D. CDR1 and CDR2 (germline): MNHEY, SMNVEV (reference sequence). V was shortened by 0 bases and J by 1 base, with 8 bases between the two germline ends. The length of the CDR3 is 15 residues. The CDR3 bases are TGTGCCAGCAGTTTATCCGTACGAGGCACAGATACGCAGTATTTT. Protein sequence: CASSLSVRGTDTQYF.

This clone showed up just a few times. The CDR3: CASSLAATQETQYF. The DNA of the CDR3 is TGTGCCAGCAGTTTGGCGGCCACCCAAGAGACCCAGTACTTC. This chain uses TRBV28 with TRBJ2-5; D gene uncertain. Trimming took 3 bases from V and 1 from J, leaving 9 bases between them. The CDR3 sequence is 14 residues long. Germline CDR1 and CDR2: MDHEN and SYDVKM.

The CDR3 DNA sequence: TGTGCCAGCAGCATTAATAGCAATCAGCCCCAGCATTTT. This codes for CASSINSNQPQHF. The V call is TRBV6-5, the J call TRBJ1-5; D is unresolved. V lost 6 bases, J lost 0 bases, and 6 bases lay in between. There are 13 residues in the CDR3. CDR1 is MNHEY, CDR2 SVGAGI, per germline.

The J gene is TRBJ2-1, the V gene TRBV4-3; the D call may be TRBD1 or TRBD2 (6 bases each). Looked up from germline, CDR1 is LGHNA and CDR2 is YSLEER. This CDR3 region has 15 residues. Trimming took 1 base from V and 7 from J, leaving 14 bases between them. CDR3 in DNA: TGCGCCAGCAGCCAAGTTTCCGGGGGCGGGAATGAGCAGTTCTTC. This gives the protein CASSQVSGGGNEQFF.

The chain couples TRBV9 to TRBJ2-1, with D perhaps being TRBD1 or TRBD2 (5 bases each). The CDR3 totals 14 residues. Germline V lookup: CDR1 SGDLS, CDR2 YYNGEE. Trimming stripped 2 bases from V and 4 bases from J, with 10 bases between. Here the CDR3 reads CASSVGDGYNEQFF. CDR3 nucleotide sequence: TGTGCCAGCAGCGTCGGGGACGGATACAATGAGCAGTTCTTC.

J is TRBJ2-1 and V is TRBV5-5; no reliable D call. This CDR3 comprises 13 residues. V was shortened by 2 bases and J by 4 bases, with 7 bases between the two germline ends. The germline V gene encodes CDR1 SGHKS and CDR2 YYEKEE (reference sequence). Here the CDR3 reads CASSFWEYNEQFF. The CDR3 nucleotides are TGTGCCAGCAGCTTTTGGGAATACAATGAGCAGTTCTTC. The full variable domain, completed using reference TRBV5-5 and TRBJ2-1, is DAGVTQSPTHLIKTRGQQVTLRCSPISGHKSVSWYQQVLGQGPQFIFQYYEKEERGRGNFPDRFSARQFPNYSSELNVNALLLGDSALYLCASSFWEYNEQFFGPGTRLTVL.

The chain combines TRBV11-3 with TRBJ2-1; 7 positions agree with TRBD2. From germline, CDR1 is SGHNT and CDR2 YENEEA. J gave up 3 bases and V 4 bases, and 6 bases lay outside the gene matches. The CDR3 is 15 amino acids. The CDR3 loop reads CASSSSSGYYNEQFF. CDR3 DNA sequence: TGTGCCAGCAGCTCGTCTAGCGGTTACTACAATGAGCAGTTCTTC.

CDR3 in amino acids: CASSYARRATDTQYF. In nucleotides, the CDR3 is TGTGCCAGCAGCTACGCCAGGAGAGCGACAGATACGCAGTATTTT. The genes are TRBV7-9 and TRBJ2-3; D remains ambiguous. CDR3 length equals 15 residues. V was shortened by 4 bases and J by 3 bases, with 14 bases between the two germline ends. Germline CDR1 SEHNR, CDR2 FQNEAQ (reference sequence).

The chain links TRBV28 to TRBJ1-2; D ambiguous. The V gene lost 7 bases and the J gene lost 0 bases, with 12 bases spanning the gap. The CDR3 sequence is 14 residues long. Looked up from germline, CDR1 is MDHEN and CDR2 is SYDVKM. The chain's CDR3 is CASTRVLANYGYTF. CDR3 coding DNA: TGTGCCAGCACTAGGGTTTTAGCTAACTATGGCTACACCTTC.

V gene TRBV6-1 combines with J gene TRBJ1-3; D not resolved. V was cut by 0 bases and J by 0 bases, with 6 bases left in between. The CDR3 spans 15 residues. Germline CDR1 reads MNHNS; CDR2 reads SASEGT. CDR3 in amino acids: CASSEAHTSGNTIYF. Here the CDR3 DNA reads TGTGCCAGCAGTGAAGCCCACACCTCTGGAAACACCATATATTTT.

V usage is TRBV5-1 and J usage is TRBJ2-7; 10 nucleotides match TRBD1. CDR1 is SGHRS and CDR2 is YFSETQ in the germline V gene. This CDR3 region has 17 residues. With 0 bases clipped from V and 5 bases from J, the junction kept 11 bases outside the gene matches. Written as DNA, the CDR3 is TGCGCCAGCAGCTTGGGGGGACTCCGGGACAGGGGCAACGAGCAGTACTTC. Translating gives CASSLGGLRDRGNEQYF.

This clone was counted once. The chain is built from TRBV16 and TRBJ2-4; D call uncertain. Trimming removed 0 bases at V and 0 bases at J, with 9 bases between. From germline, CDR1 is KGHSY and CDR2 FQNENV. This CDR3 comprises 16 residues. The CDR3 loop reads CASSQSDSLAKNIQYF. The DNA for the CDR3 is TGTGCCAGCAGCCAATCGGATTCCTTAGCCAAAAACATTCAGTACTTC.

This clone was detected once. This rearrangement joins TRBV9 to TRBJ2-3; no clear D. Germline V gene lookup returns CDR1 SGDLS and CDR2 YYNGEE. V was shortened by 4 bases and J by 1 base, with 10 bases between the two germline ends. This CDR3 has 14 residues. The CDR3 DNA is TGTGCCAGCAGCCCTATGGTGGGCACAGATACGCAGTATTTT. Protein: CASSPMVGTDTQYF.

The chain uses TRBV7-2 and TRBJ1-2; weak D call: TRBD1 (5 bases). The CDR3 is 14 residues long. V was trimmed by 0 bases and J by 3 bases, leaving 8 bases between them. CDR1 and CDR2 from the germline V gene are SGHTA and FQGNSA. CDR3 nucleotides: TGTGCCAGCAGCTTAGCCGACAGTCACTATGGCTACACCTTC. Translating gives CASSLADSHYGYTF.

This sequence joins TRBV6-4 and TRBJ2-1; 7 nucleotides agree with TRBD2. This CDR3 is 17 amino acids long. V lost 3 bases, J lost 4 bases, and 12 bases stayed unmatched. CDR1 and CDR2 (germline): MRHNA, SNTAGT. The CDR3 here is CASSELGAGDGYNEQFF. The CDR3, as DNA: TGTGCCAGCAGTGAGTTGGGTGCGGGAGACGGGTACAATGAGCAGTTCTTC.

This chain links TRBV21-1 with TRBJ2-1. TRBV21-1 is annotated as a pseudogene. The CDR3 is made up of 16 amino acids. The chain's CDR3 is CASSKDGTPSYNEQFF. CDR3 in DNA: TGTGCCAGCAGCAAAGATGGGACGCCCTCCTACAATGAGCAGTTCTTC.

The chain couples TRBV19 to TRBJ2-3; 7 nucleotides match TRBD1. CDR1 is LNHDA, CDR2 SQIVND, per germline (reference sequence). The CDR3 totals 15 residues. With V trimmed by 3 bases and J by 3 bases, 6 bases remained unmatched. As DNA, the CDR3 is TGTGCCAGTAGTATTAGCAGGGGGACAACAGATACGCAGTATTTT. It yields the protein CASSISRGTTDTQYF.

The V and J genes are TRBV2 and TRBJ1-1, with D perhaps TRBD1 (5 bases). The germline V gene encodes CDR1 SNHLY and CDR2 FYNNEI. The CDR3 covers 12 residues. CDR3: CVPGRGNTEAFF. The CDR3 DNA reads TGTGTACCGGGGCGCGGGAACACTGAAGCTTTCTTT.

CDR3 nucleotide sequence: TGCGCCAGCAGCCAAGAACCAGGGATGATGTCCCAGTACTTC. This sequence encodes CASSQEPGMMSQYF. The chain is built from TRBV4-1 and TRBJ2-5; weak D call: TRBD1 (5 bases). There are 14 residues in the CDR3. Germline-derived CDR1 and CDR2 are MGHRA and YSYEKL. V dropped 0 bases and J dropped 9 bases, with 14 bases sitting between them.